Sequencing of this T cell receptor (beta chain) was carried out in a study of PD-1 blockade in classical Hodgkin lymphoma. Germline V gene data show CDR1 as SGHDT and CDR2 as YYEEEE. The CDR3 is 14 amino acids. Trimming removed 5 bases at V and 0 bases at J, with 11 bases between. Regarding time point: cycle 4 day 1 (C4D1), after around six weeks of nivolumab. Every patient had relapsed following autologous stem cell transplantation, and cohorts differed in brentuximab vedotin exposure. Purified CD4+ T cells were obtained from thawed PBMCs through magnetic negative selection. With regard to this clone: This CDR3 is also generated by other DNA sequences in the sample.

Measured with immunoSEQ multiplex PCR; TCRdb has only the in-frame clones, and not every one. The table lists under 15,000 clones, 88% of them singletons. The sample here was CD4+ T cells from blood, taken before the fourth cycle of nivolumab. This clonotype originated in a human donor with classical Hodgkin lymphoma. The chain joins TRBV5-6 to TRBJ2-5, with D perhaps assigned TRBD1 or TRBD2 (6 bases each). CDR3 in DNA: TGTGCCAGCAGAGGGGGACTGTACCAAGAGACCCAGTACTTC. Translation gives CASRGGLYQETQYF.